The entry below gives a single T cell receptor (beta chain) sequence along with its context. Amplification of TCR beta used genomic DNA extracted from peripheral blood. TRB rearrangements spanning V, D and J were amplified using mixed TRB-A/B primers. A single record per CDR3 protein comes from TCRdb applying MiXCR to the multiplex PCR reads. The profile covers some 2,500 distinct CDR3 sequences, with under 25% appearing a single time and less than 9.5% taken by the ten largest. The V end was cut by 6 bases, the J end by 7 bases, with 22 bases between. The CDR3 runs to 16 residues. The germline V gene has CDR1 MNHEY and CDR2 SVGAGI. This entry is derived from a study of T cell repertoires in aging, cancer and after chemotherapy. Study context: Patients with glioblastoma brain tumors were sampled before and after temozolomide-based therapy.

This receptor was obtained from a human donor with a solid tumor. Specimen: blood. V gene TRBV6-5 combines with J gene TRBJ1-3, with TRBD1 as a possible D gene (6 bases). The DNA for the CDR3 is TGTGCCAGCAGGAGAAGGGGGAAGGACTTCTGGAACACCATATATTTT. Encoded protein: CASRRRGKDFWNTIYF.